The present TCR beta chain was sequenced within a study of cytotoxic CD8 clonotypes in ibrutinib-treated CLL. Study details: Sequenced samples delivered averages of around 260,000 productive templates and 75,000 to 95,000 productive rearrangements. Study-wide findings and caveats: Samples from sustained-remission and progressing patients were taken at different times. An increase in clonality occurred at ibrutinib response, followed by a return toward baseline at progression. Starting clonality was above that of age-matched healthy donors and tracked circulating CD8+ T-cell counts.

Trimming pared 2 bases from V and 4 bases from J, leaving 13 bases between. Germline CDR1 is SGHTA and CDR2 is FQGNSA. The CDR3 loop spans 15 amino acids. TCRdb's copy holds only in-frame clones and misses some; the assay was immunoSEQ multiplex PCR. In the table there are tens of thousands of clones, approximately 65% of which are singletons. A word on this clone: What it binds is not known.

Source: PBMCs, taken after 24 months of ibrutinib treatment. This sequence originates from a human donor with chronic lymphocytic leukemia. The rearrangement uses TRBV7-2 and TRBJ2-3, with D possibly being TRBD2 (7 bases). CDR3 sequence reads: CASSLKGGAPDTQYF. CDR3 DNA sequence: TGTGCCAGCAGCTTAAAGGGGGGGGCCCCAGATACGCAGTATTTT.